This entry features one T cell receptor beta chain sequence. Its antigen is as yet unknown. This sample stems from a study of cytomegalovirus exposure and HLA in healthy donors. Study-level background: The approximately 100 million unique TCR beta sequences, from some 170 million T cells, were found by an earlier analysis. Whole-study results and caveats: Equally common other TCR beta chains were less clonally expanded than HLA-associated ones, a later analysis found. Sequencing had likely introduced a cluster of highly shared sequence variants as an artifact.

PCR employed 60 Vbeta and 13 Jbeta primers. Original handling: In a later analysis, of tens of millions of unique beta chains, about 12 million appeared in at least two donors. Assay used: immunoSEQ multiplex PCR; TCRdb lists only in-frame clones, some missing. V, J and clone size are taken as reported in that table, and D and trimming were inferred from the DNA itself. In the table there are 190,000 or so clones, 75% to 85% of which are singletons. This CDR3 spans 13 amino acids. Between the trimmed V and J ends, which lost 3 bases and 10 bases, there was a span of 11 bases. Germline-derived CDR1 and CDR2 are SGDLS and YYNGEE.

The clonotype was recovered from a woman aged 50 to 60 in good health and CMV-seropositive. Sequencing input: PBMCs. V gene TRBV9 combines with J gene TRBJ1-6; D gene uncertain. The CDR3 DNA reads TGTGCCAGCAGCGCCGAGGCACGCTCACCCCTCCACTTT. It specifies CASSAEARSPLHF.